These T cell receptor beta chains were read from a single sample in a study of blood T cell repertoires in COVID-19. Profiled with immunoSEQ multiplex PCR; TCRdb holds only in-frame clones, not every one. The table has approximately 200,000 clones, 88% seen once; the top ten hold around 4%. The sample consisted of peripheral blood. The source of these receptors is a woman aged 30 to 39 with acute or convalescent COVID-19. CDR3s include the opening cysteine and the closing phenylalanine or tryptophan.

v_gene	j_gene	CDR3aa
TRBV5-4	TRBJ2-5	CASSPDHYQETQYF
TRBV19	TRBJ1-6	CASSSGNGYSPLHF
TRBV29-1	TRBJ2-7	CSVAPLAGLYEQYF
TRBV5-1	TRBJ1-1	CASSSGVMAFF
TRBV5-5	TRBJ1-5	CASRAGESNQPQHF
TRBV11-2	TRBJ2-5	CASGMTGGVETQYF
TRBV3-1/TRBV3-2	TRBJ2-7	CASSQEWGRDYEQYF
TRBV7-9	TRBJ2-4	CASSGGTSGSSAKNIQYF
TRBV27	TRBJ2-5	CASRLAGRETQYF
TRBV12-5	TRBJ2-7	CASGLVIRVRYEQYF
TRBV18	TRBJ2-3	CASSPPGGDTQYF
TRBV6-5	TRBJ2-2	CASKGWTGELFF
TRBV7-9	TRBJ2-3	CASASSDPMGGTDTQYF
TRBV24-1	TRBJ2-1	CATSDLRAGAYNEQFF
TRBV5-1	TRBJ2-7	CASSLLDEQYF
TRBV7-9	TRBJ2-2	CASSPGTSGELFF
TRBV9	TRBJ1-2	CASSVDQGIYGYTF
TRBV30	TRBJ2-7	CAWSPLLAGSSYEQYF
TRBV7-8	TRBJ1-2	CASSLGRELYGYTF
TRBV18	TRBJ1-3	CASSPSSAGNTIYF
TRBV7-9	TRBJ2-1	CASSTLATEQFF
TRBV5-1	TRBJ2-1	CASTLTGPVNEQFF
TRBV3-1/TRBV3-2	TRBJ1-6	CASSHRGSLNSPLHF
TRBV5-1	TRBJ2-5	CASSLEQGTETQYF
TRBV30	TRBJ1-5	CAWAGQGNQPQHF
TRBV27	TRBJ2-3	CASSLALVPRTDTQYF
TRBV6-5	TRBJ2-1	CASSYSRVDEQFF
TRBV18	TRBJ1-1	CASSPPTDRRQAFF
TRBV18	TRBJ1-1	CASSGTGYEAFF